These 5 T cell receptor beta chains originate from one sample sequenced in a study of blood T cell repertoires in COVID-19. Sequenced by immunoSEQ multiplex PCR; TCRdb stores in-frame clones only, minus some. The sample has about 190,000 clones; approximately 91% are singletons. Sample: peripheral blood. The receptor source for this set is an older man with active or convalescent COVID-19.

This clone occurred many times. The chain employs TRBV4-1 and TRBJ2-3; the match to TRBD2 covers 12 bases. There are 17 residues in the CDR3. The germline V gene encodes CDR1 MGHRA and CDR2 YSYEKL. Unmatched junction bases numbered 6, after V lost 1 base and J lost 4 bases. The CDR3 protein is CASSQAPSGRGPDTQYF. As DNA, the CDR3 is TGCGCCAGCAGCCAAGCCCCTAGCGGGAGGGGGCCAGATACGCAGTATTTT.

This clone was found a few times. CDR3 residues: CASSQDVLAGNTGELFF. In DNA, the CDR3 is TGTGCCAGCAGCCAAGACGTGCTAGCGGGCAACACCGGGGAGCTGTTTTTT. This chain joins TRBV3-1 (or the pseudogene TRBV3-2) and TRBJ2-2, with 8 bases identical to TRBD2. Unmatched junction bases numbered 5, after V lost 0 bases and J lost 2 bases. CDR1 is LGHDT, CDR2 YNNKEL, per germline (reference sequence). The CDR3 is made up of 17 amino acids.

The chain links TRBV6-5 to TRBJ1-2; TRBD1 matches at 7 bases. Trimming removed 6 bases from V and 0 bases from J; junction bases left unmatched: 1. Germline CDR1 is MNHEY and CDR2 is SVGAGI. The CDR3 length is 13 residues. CDR3 region: CASRTGTNYGYTF. The CDR3 DNA is TGTGCCAGCAGGACAGGGACTAACTATGGCTACACCTTC.

This clone was counted a few times. This chain connects TRBV27 to TRBJ2-1; 11 bases fit TRBD2. Germline loops: CDR1 MNHEY, CDR2 SMNVEV (reference sequence). The CDR3 totals 15 residues. The V and J ends lost 6 bases and 1 base, in that order; junction bases with no gene match: 2. CDR3 residues: CASRPSGGSYNEQFF. The DNA of the CDR3 is TGTGCCAGCAGACCTAGCGGGGGGTCCTACAATGAGCAGTTCTTC.

The V call is TRBV5-1, the J call TRBJ2-7; D is perhaps TRBD2 (6 bases). V lost 3 bases to trimming and J lost 9 bases, with 13 bases between them. The CDR3 is 12 residues long. The V gene's germline CDR1 is SGHRS and CDR2 YFSETQ. CDR3 DNA sequence: TGCGCCAGCAGCTCGGAGGGGTTGGGGCAGTACTTC. It is translated as CASSSEGLGQYF.